Shown below are 2 T cell receptor beta chains from a single sample sequenced in a study of post-analysis software for immune sequencing data. General study points: Roughly 5 TRBV segments, TRBV5-6, TRBV5-1 and TRBV20-1 among them, were found more frequent in patients than controls.

These receptors lack a known antigen. Unique molecular identifiers had been added to the TCR beta cDNA libraries. TCRdb reanalysed the PCR reads using MiXCR and keeps one entry per CDR3 protein. The table records about 820,000 distinct CDR3 sequences, 53% of them present only once. The sample comprised blood. The source of these receptors is a girl between 10 and 17 years old with multiple sclerosis.

The chain joins TRBV7-9 to TRBJ1-1; TRBD1 agrees at 9 bases. The CDR3 length is 15 residues. Germline trimming cut 5 bases from V and 3 bases from J; bases unmatched to any gene: 7. In germline, CDR1 is SEHNR, CDR2 FQNEAQ (reference sequence). The CDR3 region is CASSPGQGRDTEAFF. The CDR3 DNA reads TGTGCCAGCAGCCCTGGACAGGGGAGGGACACTGAAGCTTTCTTT.

This chain uses TRBV12-3 or TRBV12-4 with TRBJ2-1; D is possibly TRBD2 (6 bases). The CDR3 length is 14 residues. V gave up 3 bases and J gave up 5 bases, with 11 bases separating them. The DNA of the CDR3 is TGTGCCAGCAGTTTCCCGGGACTGCACAATGAGCAGTTCTTC. It encodes CASSFPGLHNEQFF.